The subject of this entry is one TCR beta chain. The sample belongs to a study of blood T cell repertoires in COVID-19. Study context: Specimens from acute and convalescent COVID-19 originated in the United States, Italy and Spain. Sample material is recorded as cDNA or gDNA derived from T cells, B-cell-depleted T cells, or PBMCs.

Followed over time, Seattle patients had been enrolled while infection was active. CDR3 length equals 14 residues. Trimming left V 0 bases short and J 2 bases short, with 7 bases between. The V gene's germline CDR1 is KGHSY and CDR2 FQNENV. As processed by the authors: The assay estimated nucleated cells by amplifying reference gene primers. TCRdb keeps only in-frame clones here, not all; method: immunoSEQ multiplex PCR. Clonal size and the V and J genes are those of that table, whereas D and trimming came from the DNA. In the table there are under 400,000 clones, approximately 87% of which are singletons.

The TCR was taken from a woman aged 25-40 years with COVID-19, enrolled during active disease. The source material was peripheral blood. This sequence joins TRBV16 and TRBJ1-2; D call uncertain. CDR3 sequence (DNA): TGTGCCAGCAGCCAATCGAGCGGGAACTATGGCTACACCTTC. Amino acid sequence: CASSQSSGNYGYTF. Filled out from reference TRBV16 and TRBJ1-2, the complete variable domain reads GEEVAQTPKHLVRGEGQKAKLYCAPIKGHSYVFWYQQVLKNEFKFLISFQNENVFDETGMPKERFSAKCLPNSPCSLEIQATKLEDSAVYFCASSQSSGNYGYTFGSGTRLTVV.